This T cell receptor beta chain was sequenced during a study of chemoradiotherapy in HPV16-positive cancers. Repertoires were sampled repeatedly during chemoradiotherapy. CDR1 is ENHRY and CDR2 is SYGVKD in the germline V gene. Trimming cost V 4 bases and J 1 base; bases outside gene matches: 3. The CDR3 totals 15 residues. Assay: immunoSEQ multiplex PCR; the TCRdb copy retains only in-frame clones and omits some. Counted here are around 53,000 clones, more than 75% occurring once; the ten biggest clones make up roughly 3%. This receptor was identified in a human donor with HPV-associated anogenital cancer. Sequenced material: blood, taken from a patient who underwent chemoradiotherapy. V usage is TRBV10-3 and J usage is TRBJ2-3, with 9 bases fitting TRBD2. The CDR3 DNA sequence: TGTGCCATCAGTGTCGGCGGGGGGGGCACAGATACGCAGTATTTT. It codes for CAISVGGGGTDTQYF.